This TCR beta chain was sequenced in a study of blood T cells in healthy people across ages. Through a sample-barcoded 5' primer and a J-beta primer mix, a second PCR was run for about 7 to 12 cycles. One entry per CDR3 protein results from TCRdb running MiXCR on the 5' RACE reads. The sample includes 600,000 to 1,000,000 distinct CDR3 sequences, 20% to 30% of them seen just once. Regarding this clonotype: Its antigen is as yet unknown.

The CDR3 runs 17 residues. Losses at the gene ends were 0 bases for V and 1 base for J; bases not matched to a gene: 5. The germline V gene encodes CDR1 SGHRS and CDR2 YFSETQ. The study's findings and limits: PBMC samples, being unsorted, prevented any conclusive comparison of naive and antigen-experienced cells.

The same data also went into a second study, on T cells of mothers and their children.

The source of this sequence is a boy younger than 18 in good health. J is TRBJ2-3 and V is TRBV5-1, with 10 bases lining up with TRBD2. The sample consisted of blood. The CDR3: CASSLVPSGSGTDTQYF. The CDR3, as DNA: TGCGCCAGCAGCTTGGTACCTAGCGGGAGCGGCACAGATACGCAGTATTTT.